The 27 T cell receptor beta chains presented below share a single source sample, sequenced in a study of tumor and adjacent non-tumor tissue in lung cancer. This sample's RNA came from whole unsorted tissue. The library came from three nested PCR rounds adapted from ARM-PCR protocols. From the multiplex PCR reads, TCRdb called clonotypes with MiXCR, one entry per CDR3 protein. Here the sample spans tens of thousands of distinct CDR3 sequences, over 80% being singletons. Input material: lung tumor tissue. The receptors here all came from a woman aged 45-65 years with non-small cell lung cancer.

DNA for the CDR3: TGTGCCAGCAGCCCTACAGGGGAGACCATGTACTTC. Translating gives CASSPTGETMYF. V and J are TRBV11-2 and TRBJ2-5; 7 bases line up with TRBD1. V was pared by 5 bases and J by 13 bases, with 10 bases of the junction left unmatched. This CDR3 region has 12 residues. Germline assignment: CDR1 SGHAT and CDR2 FQNNGV.

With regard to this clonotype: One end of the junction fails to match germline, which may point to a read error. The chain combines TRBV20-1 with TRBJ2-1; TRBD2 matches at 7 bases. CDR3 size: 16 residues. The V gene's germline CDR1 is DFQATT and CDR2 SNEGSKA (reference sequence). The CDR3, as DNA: TGCAGGGCTAGAGAGTTGACTAGCTCTGATCTCGGCGAGCAGTTCTTC. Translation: CRARELTSSDLGEQFF.

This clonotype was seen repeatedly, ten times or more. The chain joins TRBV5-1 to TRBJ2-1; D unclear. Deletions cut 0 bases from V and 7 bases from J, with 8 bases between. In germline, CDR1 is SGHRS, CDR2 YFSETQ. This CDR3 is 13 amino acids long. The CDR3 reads CASSLVWGNEQFF. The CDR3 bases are TGCGCCAGCAGCTTGGTGTGGGGTAATGAGCAGTTCTTC.

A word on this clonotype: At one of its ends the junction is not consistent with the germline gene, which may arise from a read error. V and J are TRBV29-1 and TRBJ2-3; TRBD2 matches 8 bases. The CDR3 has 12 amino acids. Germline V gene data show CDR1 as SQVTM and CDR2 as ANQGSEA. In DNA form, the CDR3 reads TGCAGCGCCGGACTAGCTACAGTTACGCAATATTTT. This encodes CSAGLATVTQYF.

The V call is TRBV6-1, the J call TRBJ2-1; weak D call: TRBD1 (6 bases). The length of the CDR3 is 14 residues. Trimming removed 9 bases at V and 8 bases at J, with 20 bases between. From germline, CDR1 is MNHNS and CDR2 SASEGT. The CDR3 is CASSIRNRVDEQFF. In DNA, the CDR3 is TGTGCCAGTAGTATCCGGAACAGGGTGGATGAGCAGTTCTTC.

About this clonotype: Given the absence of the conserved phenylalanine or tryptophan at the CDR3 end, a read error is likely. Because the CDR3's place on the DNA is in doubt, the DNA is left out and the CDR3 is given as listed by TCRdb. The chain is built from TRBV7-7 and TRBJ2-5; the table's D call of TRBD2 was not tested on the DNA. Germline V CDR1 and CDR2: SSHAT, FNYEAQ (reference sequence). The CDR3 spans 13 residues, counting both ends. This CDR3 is CASSPDLQETQYL.

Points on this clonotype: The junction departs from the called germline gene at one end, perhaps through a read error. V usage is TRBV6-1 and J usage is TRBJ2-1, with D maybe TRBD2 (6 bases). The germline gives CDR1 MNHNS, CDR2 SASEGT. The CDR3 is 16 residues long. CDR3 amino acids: CASNEEGGTSYNEQFF. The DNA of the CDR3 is TGTGCCAGCAATGAAGAGGGCGGGACGTCATACAATGAGCAGTTTTTC.

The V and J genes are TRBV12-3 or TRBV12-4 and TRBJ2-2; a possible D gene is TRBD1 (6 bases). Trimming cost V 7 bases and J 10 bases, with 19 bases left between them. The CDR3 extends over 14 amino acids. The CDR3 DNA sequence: TGTGCCAGCACCCCGACTGGGACAAGTCAGGAGCTGTTTTTT. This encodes CASTPTGTSQELFF.

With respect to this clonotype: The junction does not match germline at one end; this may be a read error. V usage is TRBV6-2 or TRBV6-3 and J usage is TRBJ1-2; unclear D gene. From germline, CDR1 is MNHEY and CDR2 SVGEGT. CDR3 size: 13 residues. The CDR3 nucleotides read TGTGCCAGGAGTTCTCAGGCTATGGATGGCTACACCTTC. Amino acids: CARSSQAMDGYTF.

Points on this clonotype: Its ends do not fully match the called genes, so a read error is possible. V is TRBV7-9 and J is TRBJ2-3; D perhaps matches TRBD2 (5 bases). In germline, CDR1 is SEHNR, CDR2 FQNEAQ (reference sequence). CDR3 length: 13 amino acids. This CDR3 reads CASSVAGNTRQYF. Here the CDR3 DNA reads TGTGCCAGCAGCGTAGCCGGCAACACTAGGCAGTATTTT.

CDR3 region: CASIDPLGQGYRGTQYF. The CDR3 DNA reads TGTGCCAGTATCGACCCCCTCGGACAGGGGTATCGAGGGACCCAGTACTTC. The chain uses TRBV6-5 and TRBJ2-5, with 9 bases that match TRBD1. The V gene's germline CDR1 is MNHEY and CDR2 SVGAGI. The CDR3 runs 17 residues. The junction had 21 bases not matched to a gene; V was cut back by 9 bases and J by 7 bases.

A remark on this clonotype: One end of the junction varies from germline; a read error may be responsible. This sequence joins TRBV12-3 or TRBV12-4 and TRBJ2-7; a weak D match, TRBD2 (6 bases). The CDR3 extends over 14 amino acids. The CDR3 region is CASTLGGYAYEQYF. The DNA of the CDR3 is TGTGCCAGCACTTTGGGAGGTTACGCCTACGAACAGTACTTC.

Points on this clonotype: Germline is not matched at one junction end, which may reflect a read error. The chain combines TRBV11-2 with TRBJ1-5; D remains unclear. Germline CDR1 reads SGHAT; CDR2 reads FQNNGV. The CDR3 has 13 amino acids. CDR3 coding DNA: TGTAGGAGCAGCCTGCGACCCGATCAGCCCCAGCACTTT. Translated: CRSSLRPDQPQHF.

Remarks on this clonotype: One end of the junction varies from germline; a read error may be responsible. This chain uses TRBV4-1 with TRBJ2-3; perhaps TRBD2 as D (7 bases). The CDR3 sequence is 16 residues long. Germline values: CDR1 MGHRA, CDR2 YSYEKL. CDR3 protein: CASSQEGGPGTDAQYF. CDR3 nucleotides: TGTGCCAGCAGCCAAGAGGGGGGGCCAGGCACAGATGCGCAGTATTTT.

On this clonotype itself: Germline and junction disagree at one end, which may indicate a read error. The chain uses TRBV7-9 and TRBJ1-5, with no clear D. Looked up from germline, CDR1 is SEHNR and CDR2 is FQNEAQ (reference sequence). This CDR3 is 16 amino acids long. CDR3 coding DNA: TGTGCCAACAGCCCAGTTGGAGGAGGTGAGCATCAGCCCCCGCATTTT. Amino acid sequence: CANSPVGGGEHQPPHF.

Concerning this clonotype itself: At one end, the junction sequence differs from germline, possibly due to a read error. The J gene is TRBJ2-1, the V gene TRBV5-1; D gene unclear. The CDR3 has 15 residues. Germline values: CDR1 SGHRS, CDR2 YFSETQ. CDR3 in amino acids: CANSPGRGSYNEQSF. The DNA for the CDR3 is TGCGCCAACAGTCCCGGGCGCGGATCCTACAATGAGCAGTCCTTC.

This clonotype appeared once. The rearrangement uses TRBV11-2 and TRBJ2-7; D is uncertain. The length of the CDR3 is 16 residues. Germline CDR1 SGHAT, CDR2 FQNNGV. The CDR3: CAIRLRGVAVSDEQYF. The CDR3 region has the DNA TGTGCTATCAGGCTAAGAGGAGTAGCAGTCTCGGACGAGCAGTACTTC.

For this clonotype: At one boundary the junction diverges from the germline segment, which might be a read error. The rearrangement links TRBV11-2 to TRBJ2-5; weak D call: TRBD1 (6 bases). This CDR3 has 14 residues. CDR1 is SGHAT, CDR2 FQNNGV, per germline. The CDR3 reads CARSLLVRGETQYF. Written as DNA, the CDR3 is TGTGCCAGGAGCTTATTGGTCAGGGGAGAGACCCAATACTTC.

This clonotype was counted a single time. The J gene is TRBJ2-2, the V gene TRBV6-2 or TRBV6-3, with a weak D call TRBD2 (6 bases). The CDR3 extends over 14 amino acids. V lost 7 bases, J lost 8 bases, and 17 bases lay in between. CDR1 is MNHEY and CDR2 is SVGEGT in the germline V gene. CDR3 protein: CASIYPTGTGELFF. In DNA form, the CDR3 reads TGTGCCAGCATCTACCCCACCGGGACTGGGGAGCTGTTTTTT.

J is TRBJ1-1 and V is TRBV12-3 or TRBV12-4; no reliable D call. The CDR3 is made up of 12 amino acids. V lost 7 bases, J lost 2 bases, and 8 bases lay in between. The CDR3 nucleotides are TGTGCCAGCACCTTGAGAAACACTGAAGCTTTCTTT. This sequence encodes CASTLRNTEAFF.

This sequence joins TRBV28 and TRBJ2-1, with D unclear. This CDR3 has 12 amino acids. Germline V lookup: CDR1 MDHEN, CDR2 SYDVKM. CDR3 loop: CDNSLDYNEQFF. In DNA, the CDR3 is TGTGACAACAGTTTAGACTACAATGAGCAGTTCTTC.

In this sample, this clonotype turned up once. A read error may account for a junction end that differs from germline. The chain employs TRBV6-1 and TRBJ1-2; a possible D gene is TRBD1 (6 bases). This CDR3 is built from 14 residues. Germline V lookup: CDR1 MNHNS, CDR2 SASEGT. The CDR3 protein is CANQGGRADYDYTF. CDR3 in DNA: TGTGCCAACCAAGGGGGTAGGGCTGACTATGACTACACCTTC.

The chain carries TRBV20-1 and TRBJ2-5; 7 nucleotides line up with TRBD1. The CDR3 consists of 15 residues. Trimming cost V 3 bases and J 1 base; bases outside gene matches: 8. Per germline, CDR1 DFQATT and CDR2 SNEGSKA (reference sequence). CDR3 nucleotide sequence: TGCAGTGCTAGCAACGTCAGGGACAGCCAAGAGACCCAGTACTTC. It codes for CSASNVRDSQETQYF.

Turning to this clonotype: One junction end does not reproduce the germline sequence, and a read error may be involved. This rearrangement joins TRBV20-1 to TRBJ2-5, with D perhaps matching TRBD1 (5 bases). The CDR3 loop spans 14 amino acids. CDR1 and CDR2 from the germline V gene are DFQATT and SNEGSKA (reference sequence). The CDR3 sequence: CSAPDINFQETQYF. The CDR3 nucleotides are TGCAGTGCTCCGGACATTAACTTTCAAGAGACACAGTACTTC.

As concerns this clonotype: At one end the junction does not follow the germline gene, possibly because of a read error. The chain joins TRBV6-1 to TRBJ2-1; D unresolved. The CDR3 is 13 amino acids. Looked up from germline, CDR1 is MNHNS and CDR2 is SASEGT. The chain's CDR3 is CASVTAYGNEQLF. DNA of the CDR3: TGTGCCAGCGTGACGGCGTACGGCAATGAGCAGTTATTC.

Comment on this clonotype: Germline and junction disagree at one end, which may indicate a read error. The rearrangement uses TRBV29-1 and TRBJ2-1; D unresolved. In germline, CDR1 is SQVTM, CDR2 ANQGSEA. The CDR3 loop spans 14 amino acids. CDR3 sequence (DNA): TGCAGCGTTGAACTCTACGGGCTCTACAATGAGCATTTCTTC. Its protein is CSVELYGLYNEHFF.

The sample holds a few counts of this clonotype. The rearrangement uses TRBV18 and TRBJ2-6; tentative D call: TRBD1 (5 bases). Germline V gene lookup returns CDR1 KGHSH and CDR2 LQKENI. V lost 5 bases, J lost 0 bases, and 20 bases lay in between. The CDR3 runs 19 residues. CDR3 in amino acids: CASSRSVPTDRSGANVLTF. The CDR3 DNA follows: TGTGCCAGCTCAAGAAGCGTCCCGACAGACCGCTCTGGGGCCAACGTCCTGACTTTC.